Listed here are 5 T cell receptor beta chains from one sample, sequenced in a study of blood T cell repertoires in COVID-19. Produced via immunoSEQ multiplex PCR; TCRdb's table is partial and in-frame only. The sample contains tens of thousands of clones, more than 85% of which appear only once. The source material was peripheral blood. The receptors come from a woman aged 80 or older with acute or convalescent COVID-19.

The J gene is TRBJ1-1, the V gene TRBV7-9; D not certain. This CDR3 comprises 16 residues. The germline gives CDR1 SEHNR, CDR2 FQNEAQ (reference sequence). With 1 base removed from V and 2 bases from J, the gap between germline ends came to 14 bases. The CDR3 sequence is CASSLEGGGLNTEAFF. CDR3 DNA: TGTGCCAGCAGCTTAGAAGGTGGAGGATTAAACACTGAAGCTTTCTTT.

CDR3 bases: TGTGCCAGTAGCATCAGTAGCGGGGGGACTGAGCAGTTCTTC. Its protein is CASSISSGGTEQFF. The chain recombines TRBV19 with TRBJ2-1; TRBD2 aligns across 10 bases. The CDR3 sequence is 14 residues long. J gave up 9 bases and V 6 bases, and 8 bases lay outside the gene matches. The germline V gene has CDR1 LNHDA and CDR2 SQIVND (reference sequence).

CDR3 coding DNA: TGTGCCAGCAGCTTAGAGACGGGGGGCTCTAGCAATCAGCCCCAGCATTTT. It yields the protein CASSLETGGSSNQPQHF. The chain recombines TRBV7-8 with TRBJ1-5; tentatively, D is TRBD1 (6 bases). Germline loops: CDR1 SGHVS, CDR2 FQNEAQ. Trimming took off 1 base at V and 0 bases at J, with 13 bases between the two ends. The CDR3 runs 17 residues.

This clone was observed once. The chain couples TRBV6-5 to TRBJ2-7, with a weak D call TRBD2 (6 bases). Trimming stripped 5 bases from V and 2 bases from J, with 16 bases between. Germline V gives CDR1 MNHEY, CDR2 SVGAGI. This CDR3 comprises 15 residues. The CDR3 bases are TGTGCCAGCAGTCGCCTCCGTGGAGGGACCTACGAGCAGTACTTC. Its protein product is CASSRLRGGTYEQYF.

The gene calls are TRBV5-5 and TRBJ1-3; D is unclear. The CDR3 spans 17 residues. Per the germline V gene, CDR1 is SGHKS and CDR2 is YYEKEE (reference sequence). The V gene lost 3 bases and the J gene lost 1 base, with 17 bases spanning the gap. The DNA for the CDR3 is TGTGCCAGCAGCTATTCGGGCCTTCGGGGTTCTGGAAACACCATATATTTT. It is translated as CASSYSGLRGSGNTIYF.